This record concerns one T cell receptor (beta chain) sequence. Its antigen is undetermined. These data belong to a study of immune evolution from preneoplasia to lung adenocarcinoma. Study as a whole: HLA loss of heterozygosity: about 7% AIS, about 14% MIA, around 33% ADC, none AAH. Study-level findings and limits: Later-stage lesions appeared to have more T cells, more diversity, less clonality.

Sequencing was performed with immunoSEQ multiplex PCR; in TCRdb, only in-frame clones are kept and a portion is missing. The sample shows around 40,000 clones, roughly 80% of them seen only once. Germline-derived CDR1 and CDR2 are MGHRA and YSYEKL. This CDR3 is 15 amino acids long. The junction had 7 bases not matched to a gene; V was cut back by 4 bases and J by 3 bases. Two lung cancer pathologists independently confirmed each histologic diagnosis. The sequence derives from a person in their 60s with lung adenocarcinoma. The chain combines TRBV4-1 with TRBJ2-3, with TRBD2 identical over 7 bases. Sequencing was performed on FFPE invasive lung adenocarcinoma tissue. CDR3 loop: CASSLAGLPTDTQYF. The CDR3 nucleotides read TGCGCCAGCAGCCTAGCGGGCCTTCCTACAGATACGCAGTATTTT.